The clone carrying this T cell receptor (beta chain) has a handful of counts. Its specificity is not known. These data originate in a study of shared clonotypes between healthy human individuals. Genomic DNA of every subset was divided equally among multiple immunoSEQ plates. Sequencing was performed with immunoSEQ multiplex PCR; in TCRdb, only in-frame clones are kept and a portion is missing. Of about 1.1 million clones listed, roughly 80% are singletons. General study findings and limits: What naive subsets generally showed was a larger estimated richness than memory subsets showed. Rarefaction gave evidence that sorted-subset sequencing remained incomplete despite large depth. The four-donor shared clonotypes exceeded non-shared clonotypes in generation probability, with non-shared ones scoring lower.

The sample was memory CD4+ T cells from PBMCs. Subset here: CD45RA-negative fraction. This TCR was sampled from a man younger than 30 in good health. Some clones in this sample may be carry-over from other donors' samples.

The CDR3 coding sequence is TGTGCCAGCAGCCAAGGAGGAACAGACACTGAAGCTTTCTTT. It specifies CASSQGGTDTEAFF. The rearrangement uses TRBV4-2 and TRBJ1-1; D gene unclear. Per germline, CDR1 LGHNA and CDR2 YNFKEQ. This CDR3 contains 14 residues. The V and J ends lost 1 base and 3 bases respectively, with 9 bases between them.